The next 21 T cell receptor beta chains were all read from a single sample in a study of OX40 agonist ivuxolimab in advanced cancers. Libraries were constructed by the immunoSEQ multiplex PCR assay. The immuneACCESS repertoire file appears here via TCRdb, limited to in-frame rearrangements. These files lack a portion of the clones; in checked studies, under half of the deficit traces to unresolved V genes, and the cause of the others is not known. The sample contains 52,000 or so clones, 80% to 85% of them found a single time. Clones ranked in the top ten supply around 4.3% of the sample. The sample consisted of CD4+ or CD8+ T cells sorted from blood, taken in a trial of the OX40 agonist ivuxolimab. These receptors all stem from an adult with an advanced solid tumor such as melanoma, head and neck, liver or kidney cancer.

This clone was counted only a few times. The chain carries TRBV4-2 and TRBJ2-5, with 8 bases matching TRBD1. J was trimmed by 5 bases and V by 4 bases; bases with no gene match: 3. Germline CDR1 reads LGHNA; CDR2 reads YNFKEQ. The CDR3 is 13 amino acids. The CDR3 DNA sequence: TGTGCCAGCAGCCCCAGACAGGGGGAGACCCAGTACTTC. Encoded protein: CASSPRQGETQYF.

The table lists this clone with a few counts. The chain carries TRBV5-1 and TRBJ1-4, with 7 bases that match TRBD1. Germline trimming cut 1 base from V and 6 bases from J; bases unmatched to any gene: 3. Germline lookup yields CDR1 SGHRS and CDR2 YFSETQ. The CDR3 sequence is 14 residues long. The CDR3: CASSLQGVDEKLFF. The DNA for the CDR3 is TGCGCCAGCAGCTTGCAGGGGGTAGATGAAAAACTGTTTTTT. The full variable domain, rest sourced from reference TRBV5-1 and TRBJ1-4, is KAGVTQTPRYLIKTRGQQVTLSCSPISGHRSVSWYQQTPGQGLQFLFEYFSETQRNKGNFPGRFSGRQFSNSRSEMNVSTLELGDSALYLCASSLQGVDEKLFFGSGTQLSVL.

The chain links TRBV5-1 to TRBJ2-5, with 7 bases lining up with TRBD1. The CDR3 length is 17 residues. V gave up 4 bases and J gave up 2 bases; unmatched junction bases: 14. Germline V gene data show CDR1 as SGHRS and CDR2 as YFSETQ. For the CDR3, the DNA is TGCGCCAGCAGCCGAGACCCGACGCCGGGACAGCAAGAGACCCAGTACTTC. This gives the protein CASSRDPTPGQQETQYF. The full variable domain, in which reference TRBV5-1 and TRBJ2-5 provide the parts outside the CDR3, is KAGVTQTPRYLIKTRGQQVTLSCSPISGHRSVSWYQQTPGQGLQFLFEYFSETQRNKGNFPGRFSGRQFSNSRSEMNVSTLELGDSALYLCASSRDPTPGQQETQYFGPGTRLLVL.

The gene calls are TRBV28 and TRBJ2-7, with TRBD1 matching 8 bases. The ends lost 6 bases at V and 2 bases at J; junction bases unmatched: 6. Germline CDR1 and CDR2: MDHEN and SYDVKM. The CDR3 is made up of 14 amino acids. CDR3 in amino acids: CASSPDRAPYEQYF. CDR3 coding DNA: TGTGCCAGCAGCCCGGACAGGGCGCCCTACGAGCAGTACTTC.

The J gene is TRBJ2-1, the V gene TRBV7-2; D is perhaps TRBD2 (6 bases). The germline gives CDR1 SGHTA, CDR2 FQGNSA. V lost 5 bases and J 5 bases, leaving 16 bases between the germline ends. CDR3 length: 15 residues. This CDR3 is CASSRSTGENNEQFF. In DNA, the CDR3 is TGTGCCAGCAGCAGATCGACGGGAGAAAACAATGAGCAGTTCTTC.

The chain carries TRBV6-5 and TRBJ1-4; unclear D gene. Trimming pared 2 bases from V and 2 bases from J, leaving 6 bases between. CDR1 MNHEY and CDR2 SVGAGI come from the germline V gene. The CDR3 contains 14 residues. The CDR3 DNA reads TGTGCCAGCAGTTACGGGGTGACTAATGAAAAACTGTTTTTT. This sequence encodes CASSYGVTNEKLFF.

The genes are TRBV27 and TRBJ2-7; no firm D call. Germline CDR1 MNHEY, CDR2 SMNVEV (reference sequence). This CDR3 spans 14 amino acids. Trimming took off 2 bases at V and 2 bases at J, with 10 bases between the two ends. The DNA for the CDR3 is TGTGCCAGCAGTTTAGATGGTGCAACCTACGAGCAGTACTTC. It yields the protein CASSLDGATYEQYF.

This clone has a single count. J is TRBJ1-2 and V is TRBV19; no firm D call. Germline values: CDR1 LNHDA, CDR2 SQIVND (reference sequence). Trimming left V 2 bases short and J 6 bases short, with 10 bases between. CDR3 length: 13 residues. The DNA of the CDR3 is TGTGCCAGTAGTATACTGGATTTTGATGGCTACACCTTC. Translation gives CASSILDFDGYTF. The variable domain in full, with the rest retrieved from reference TRBV19 and TRBJ1-2, is DGGITQSPKYLFRKEGQNVTLSCEQNLNHDAMYWYRQDPGQGLRLIYYSQIVNDFQKGDIAEGYSVSREKKESFPLTVTSAQKNPTAFYLCASSILDFDGYTFGSGTRLTVV.

This rearrangement joins TRBV28 to TRBJ2-1; no firm D call. CDR3 length: 12 amino acids. Looked up from germline, CDR1 is MDHEN and CDR2 is SYDVKM. The V end lost 4 bases, the J end lost 4 bases, and 5 bases lay between the germline ends. The CDR3 sequence is CASSSPYNEQFF. The CDR3 bases are TGTGCCAGCAGTTCCCCATACAATGAGCAGTTCTTC.

This chain links TRBV28 with TRBJ2-2, with a tentative D call TRBD1 (5 bases). CDR1 is MDHEN, CDR2 SYDVKM, per germline. The V gene lost 5 bases and the J gene lost 1 base, with 11 bases spanning the gap. The CDR3 covers 15 residues. As DNA, the CDR3 is TGTGCCAGCAGTAACAGGACGGTGAACACCGGGGAGCTGTTTTTT. It translates to CASSNRTVNTGELFF.

This chain joins TRBV28 and TRBJ2-3, with a weak D call TRBD2 (5 bases). The CDR3 has 14 residues. The V gene's germline CDR1 is MDHEN and CDR2 SYDVKM. Deletions cut 4 bases from V and 2 bases from J, with 10 bases between. In DNA form, the CDR3 reads TGTGCCAGCAGTTACGGGGAATACACAGATACGCAGTATTTT. This codes for CASSYGEYTDTQYF.

V gene TRBV30 combines with J gene TRBJ1-4; no clear D. The CDR3 is made up of 12 amino acids. V was shortened by 5 bases and J by 0 bases, with 4 bases between the two germline ends. CDR1 and CDR2 (germline): GTSNPN, SVGIG (reference sequence). The DNA for the CDR3 is TGTGCCTGGGGCTCAACTAATGAAAAACTGTTTTTT. Amino acid sequence: CAWGSTNEKLFF. Supplemented by reference TRBV30 and TRBJ1-4, the full variable domain reads SQTIHQWPATLVQPVGSPLSLECTVEGTSNPNLYWYRQAAGRGLQLLFYSVGIGQISSEVPQNLSASRPQDRQFILSSKKLLLSDSGFYLCAWGSTNEKLFFGSGTQLSVL.

In its sample, this clone was seen a few times. The chain is built from TRBV12-5 and TRBJ2-5, with D maybe TRBD2 (7 bases). V lost 6 bases and J 2 bases, leaving 16 bases between the germline ends. The CDR3 spans 15 residues. Germline V gene data show CDR1 as LGHNT and CDR2 as FRNRAP. CDR3 nucleotides: TGTGCTAGTGGCCCTGGGGGGGCGGGACAAGAGACCCAGTACTTC. Its protein product is CASGPGGAGQETQYF.

The chain couples TRBV30 to TRBJ2-6; no clear D gene. The CDR3 is 13 amino acids. Trimming cost V 8 bases and J 0 bases, with 8 bases left between them. Germline loops: CDR1 GTSNPN, CDR2 SVGIG (reference sequence). The CDR3 DNA sequence: TGTGCCAGATCAAACTCTGGGGCCAACGTCCTGACTTTC. Translating it yields CARSNSGANVLTF.

The J gene is TRBJ1-2, the V gene TRBV7-3; 9 bases agree with TRBD1. Germline loops: CDR1 SGHTA, CDR2 FQGTGA. V shed 3 bases, J shed 3 bases, and the junction held 2 bases outside the gene matches. The CDR3 covers 14 residues. Here the CDR3 reads CASSFTGGDYGYTF. The CDR3 nucleotides are TGTGCCAGCAGCTTTACAGGGGGCGACTATGGCTACACCTTC.

The chain is built from TRBV2 and TRBJ1-1, with D perhaps matching TRBD1 (5 bases). The CDR3 runs to 15 residues. In germline, CDR1 is SNHLY, CDR2 FYNNEI. Trimming took off 0 bases at V and 4 bases at J, with 12 bases between the two ends. CDR3 DNA: TGTGCCAGCAGTGAAGCGGGTCTGGGGGGCACTGAAGCTTTCTTT. Translation gives CASSEAGLGGTEAFF.

V is TRBV19 and J is TRBJ2-3, with D perhaps TRBD2 (5 bases). The V end was cut by 8 bases, the J end by 1 base, with 13 bases between. Per the germline V gene, CDR1 is LNHDA and CDR2 is SQIVND (reference sequence). CDR3 length: 14 amino acids. CDR3 loop: CASGDYLGTDTQYF. The CDR3 DNA follows: TGTGCCAGTGGAGACTACTTAGGCACAGATACGCAGTATTTT.

The J gene is TRBJ2-3, the V gene TRBV29-1, with 7 nucleotides matching TRBD2. V was clipped by 6 bases and J by 4 bases; unmatched bases: 13. Germline V gives CDR1 SQVTM, CDR2 ANQGSEA. The CDR3 loop spans 15 amino acids. This CDR3 reads CSVTPSAGRPDTQYF. In nucleotides, the CDR3 is TGCAGCGTGACCCCCTCAGCGGGAAGGCCAGATACGCAGTATTTT.

This clone was found once. This chain joins TRBV11-3 and TRBJ2-1; 9 nucleotides agree with TRBD2. The CDR3 is made up of 17 amino acids. V lost 4 bases to trimming and J lost 0 bases; unmatched junction nucleotides: 7. The germline V gene encodes CDR1 SGHNT and CDR2 YENEEA. The CDR3 sequence: CASSSTSGGGSYNEQFF. The CDR3 DNA reads as TGTGCCAGCAGCTCGACTAGCGGCGGGGGCTCCTACAATGAGCAGTTCTTC. The full variable domain, in which reference TRBV11-3 and TRBJ2-1 provide the parts outside the CDR3, is EAGVVQSPRYKIIEKKQPVAFWCNPISGHNTLYWYLQNLGQGPELLIRYENEEAVDDSQLPKDRFSAERLKGVDSTLKIQPAELGDSAVYLCASSSTSGGGSYNEQFFGPGTRLTVL.

This chain joins TRBV4-1 and TRBJ2-1; D perhaps matches TRBD1 (5 bases). With 0 bases removed from V and 5 bases from J, the gap between germline ends came to 14 bases. Germline V gene data show CDR1 as MGHRA and CDR2 as YSYEKL. The CDR3 runs to 16 residues. Here the CDR3 DNA reads TGCGCCAGCAGCCAAGATGGGCAGGGAAGGGACAATGAGCAGTTCTTC. Translation: CASSQDGQGRDNEQFF.

V is TRBV10-3 and J is TRBJ1-5; 7 positions match TRBD1. The ends lost 0 bases at V and 7 bases at J; junction bases unmatched: 9. The CDR3 totals 16 residues. CDR1 and CDR2 from the germline V gene are ENHRY and SYGVKD. The CDR3: CAISESGRQGGQPQHF. The CDR3 coding sequence is TGTGCCATCAGTGAGTCGGGGAGACAGGGCGGGCAGCCCCAGCATTTT.